The 10 T cell receptor beta chains given below trace back to one sample, sequenced in a study of blood T cell repertoires in COVID-19. Sequencing was performed with immunoSEQ multiplex PCR; in TCRdb, only in-frame clones are kept and a portion is missing. This table holds around 500,000 clones, less than 90% found once. Source material: PBMCs or T cells enriched from blood (not recorded which). The receptors were gathered from a woman aged 55-70 years who had recovered from COVID-19.

The chain joins TRBV30 to TRBJ1-2; 8 bases are a match to TRBD1. The V gene's germline CDR1 is GTSNPN and CDR2 SVGIG (reference sequence). There are 15 residues in the CDR3. Trimming took 1 base from V and 0 from J; bases not matched to a gene: 4. The CDR3 protein is CAWSGTGYTNYGYTF. In DNA, the CDR3 is TGTGCCTGGAGTGGGACAGGGTATACTAACTATGGCTACACCTTC.

As for this clone: The sample contains more than one DNA sequence encoding this CDR3. The CDR3 nucleotides are TGTGCCAGCAGCCAAGCAGGGGGTGGAGGCTACACCTTC. Residues: CASSQAGGGGYTF. The V and J genes are TRBV3-1 (or the pseudogene TRBV3-2) and TRBJ1-2; the match to TRBD1 covers 7 bases. Germline V lookup: CDR1 LGHDT, CDR2 YNNKEL (reference sequence). V trimming: 1 base; J trimming: 8 bases; junction bases outside the gene matches: 4. The CDR3 consists of 13 residues.

The rearrangement joins TRBV7-2 to TRBJ1-1, with 8 bases that match TRBD1. Germline-derived CDR1 and CDR2 are SGHTA and FQGNSA. The CDR3 runs 14 residues. V lost 7 bases to trimming and J lost 5 bases; unmatched junction nucleotides: 9. The CDR3 sequence: CASTLQQGATEAFF. The CDR3 region has the DNA TGTGCCAGCACCCTACAGCAGGGGGCAACTGAAGCTTTCTTT.

This chain uses TRBV5-1 with TRBJ2-5, with 15 bases lining up with TRBD2. This CDR3 has 15 amino acids. V lost 2 bases, J lost 5 bases, and 1 base stayed unmatched. Looked up from germline, CDR1 is SGHRS and CDR2 is YFSETQ. The CDR3 protein is CASSLGTSGGETQYF. CDR3 coding DNA: TGCGCCAGCAGCTTAGGGACTAGCGGGGGGGAGACCCAGTACTTC.

CDR3 in amino acids: CASSTIPAGSDGELFF. CDR3 nucleotides: TGTGCCAGCAGCACAATCCCGGCAGGGTCGGACGGGGAGCTGTTTTTT. The chain couples TRBV7-9 to TRBJ2-2; tentatively, D is TRBD1 (5 bases). CDR1 SEHNR and CDR2 FQNEAQ come from the germline V gene (reference sequence). The CDR3 loop spans 16 amino acids. V was pared by 5 bases and J by 7 bases, with 20 bases between.

Remarks on this clone: This specimen includes other DNA sequences encoding the same CDR3. V is TRBV5-1 and J is TRBJ1-5, with D possibly matching TRBD1 (5 bases). Per germline, CDR1 SGHRS and CDR2 YFSETQ. This CDR3 contains 14 residues. V lost 0 bases and J 4 bases, leaving 8 bases between the germline ends. The CDR3 DNA reads TGCGCCAGCAGCTTGGTGGCAGGGAATCAGCCCCAGCATTTT. It is translated as CASSLVAGNQPQHF.

This chain joins TRBV6-5 and TRBJ2-7, with D possibly being TRBD1 (9 bases). The germline V gene has CDR1 MNHEY and CDR2 SVGAGI. V lost 6 bases to trimming and J lost 5 bases, with 20 bases between them. The CDR3 loop spans 15 amino acids. CDR3: CASSTGGGQGHEQYV. The CDR3 DNA is TGTGCCAGCAGCACCGGGGGGGGACAGGGCCACGAGCAGTACGTC.

V usage is TRBV19 and J usage is TRBJ2-7; 9 bases agree with TRBD2. Trimming cost V 5 bases and J 6 bases; bases outside gene matches: 23. CDR3 size: 19 residues. Germline CDR1 reads LNHDA; CDR2 reads SQIVND (reference sequence). The CDR3, as DNA: TGTGCCAGTAGTGGCCGACCCGTCGGAAGGGCTAGCGGGGAGGGCGAGCAGTACTTC. Amino acid sequence: CASSGRPVGRASGEGEQYF.

This rearrangement joins TRBV24-1 to TRBJ2-2, with D tentatively TRBD1 (5 bases). Germline loops: CDR1 KGHDR, CDR2 SFDVKD. The CDR3 is 14 amino acids. V was shortened by 4 bases and J by 1 base, with 6 bases between the two germline ends. CDR3 sequence reads: CATSDQGNTGELFF. The CDR3 DNA reads as TGTGCCACCAGTGACCAGGGGAACACCGGGGAGCTGTTTTTT.

This chain joins TRBV5-1 and TRBJ2-7; D is possibly TRBD1 (5 bases). CDR1 and CDR2 (germline): SGHRS, YFSETQ. V shed 2 bases and J shed 7 bases, with 10 bases lying between them. This CDR3 spans 12 amino acids. The CDR3 protein is CASSLGVGEQYF. The CDR3 nucleotides are TGCGCCAGCAGCTTAGGGGTTGGGGAGCAGTACTTC.